A single TCR beta chain is shown here with its context. The antigen remains unidentified. The CDR3 contains 13 residues. Per germline, CDR1 MNHEY and CDR2 SVGAGI. With 4 bases removed from V and 4 bases from J, the gap between germline ends came to 10 bases. This sample is part of a study of PD-1 blockade in mismatch repair-deficient tumors. Looking at the study overall: Patients had approximately 13 mismatch repair-deficient cancer types and were previously treated and progressing. Study conclusions and caveats: Tumor-resident clones, often undetectable pretreatment in blood, expanded then contracted after pembrolizumab.

The assay was immunoSEQ multiplex PCR, and TCRdb's table has in-frame clones only and misses some. The sample lists under 95,000 clones; over 70% were seen once. All patients were mismatch repair deficient, assessed by either PCR or immunohistochemistry. TCR sequencing covered a few patients who responded to pembrolizumab. This sequence joins TRBV6-5 and TRBJ1-2; TRBD1 might be the D (6 bases). The TCR sequence derives from an adult with mismatch repair-deficient cancer. Sequences were derived from peripheral blood, sampled 12 weeks after starting pembrolizumab. The CDR3 DNA is TGTGCCAGCAGTTTCACGACAGGCTATGGCTACACCTTC. This translates into CASSFTTGYGYTF.